A single sample is the source of the 27 T cell receptor beta chains below, sequenced in a study of Graves' ophthalmopathy and Graves' hyperthyroidism. RNA transcripts were the template, and TCR beta CDR3 regions were amplified from them. The first round was an RT-PCR with HTBI primers, and the second round was a multiplex PCR. TCRdb processed the multiplex PCR reads anew with MiXCR; each CDR3 protein has one entry. The sample holds approximately 150,000 distinct CDR3 sequences, approximately 40% seen once. The specimen sequenced was peripheral blood. The source is a young man with Graves' ophthalmopathy.

This rearrangement joins TRBV7-9 to TRBJ2-5, with D hard to call. Germline V gene lookup returns CDR1 SEHNR and CDR2 FQNEAQ (reference sequence). The CDR3 extends over 14 amino acids. V was pared by 1 base and J by 1 base, with 7 bases between. For the CDR3, the DNA is TGTGCCAGCAGCTTAGACAGAATCCAAGAGACCCAGTACTTC. Amino acids: CASSLDRIQETQYF.

There are many counts of this clonotype. The chain uses TRBV20-1 and TRBJ2-5, with a weak D call TRBD1 (5 bases). This CDR3 spans 12 amino acids. Germline CDR1 DFQATT, CDR2 SNEGSKA (reference sequence). Trimming pared 3 bases from V and 0 bases from J, leaving 5 bases between. This CDR3 is CSARTDQETQYF. In nucleotides, the CDR3 is TGCAGTGCTAGGACAGACCAAGAGACCCAGTACTTC.

This clonotype has a single count. This sequence joins TRBV10-3 and TRBJ1-3; D remains ambiguous. CDR1 and CDR2 from the germline V gene are ENHRY and SYGVKD. The CDR3 contains 11 residues. V shed 7 bases and J shed 4 bases, with 5 bases lying between them. The CDR3 nucleotides read TGTGCCATCACCGGAGGAAACACCATATATTTT. Protein: CAITGGNTIYF.

This clonotype was detected ten times or more. The chain uses TRBV11-3 and TRBJ2-7; D gene unclear. In germline, CDR1 is SGHNT, CDR2 YENEEA. The CDR3 runs 14 residues. Trimming pared 8 bases from V and 1 base from J, leaving 15 bases between. In nucleotides, the CDR3 is TGTGCCAGCTGCACCGGTGGGCGTTCCTACGAGCAGTACTTC. Translated: CASCTGGRSYEQYF.

The J gene is TRBJ1-5, the V gene TRBV6-1; D is perhaps TRBD1 (5 bases). Germline CDR1 MNHNS, CDR2 SASEGT. CDR3 size: 15 residues. Between the trimmed V and J ends, which lost 3 bases and 2 bases, there was a span of 11 bases. CDR3 residues: CASSDWVGGNQPQHF. In DNA form, the CDR3 reads TGTGCCAGCAGTGACTGGGTGGGGGGCAATCAGCCCCAGCATTTT.

The chain links TRBV28 to TRBJ2-7; unclear D gene. The CDR3 contains 12 residues. V was cut by 3 bases and J by 1 base, with 4 bases left in between. Germline CDR1 MDHEN, CDR2 SYDVKM. CDR3 amino acids: CASSFMSYEQYF. DNA for the CDR3: TGTGCCAGCAGTTTTATGTCCTACGAGCAGTACTTC.

J is TRBJ2-5 and V is TRBV7-2, with 8 positions matching TRBD2. This CDR3 has 15 amino acids. CDR1 is SGHTA, CDR2 FQGNSA, per germline. V shed 2 bases, J shed 5 bases, and the junction held 7 bases outside the gene matches. Written as DNA, the CDR3 is TGTGCCAGCAGCTTATTTCTCCCGGGAGGGGAGACCCAGTACTTC. This gives the protein CASSLFLPGGETQYF.

This clonotype was counted only a few times. This sequence joins TRBV27 and TRBJ2-2; D might be TRBD1 (5 bases). The CDR3 has 12 amino acids. CDR1 and CDR2 (germline): MNHEY, SMNVEV (reference sequence). The ends were cut back, 0 bases at V and 10 bases at J, with 6 bases in the middle. The CDR3 DNA reads TGTGCCAGCAGTTTATCAGGGGTGGAGCTGTTTTTT. This gives the protein CASSLSGVELFF.

The table lists this clonotype with many counts. The chain is built from TRBV11-2 and TRBJ2-7, with TRBD1 as a possible D gene (6 bases). This CDR3 has 19 residues. Deletions cut 0 bases from V and 2 bases from J, with 23 bases between. CDR1 is SGHAT, CDR2 FQNNGV, per germline. The DNA for the CDR3 is TGTGCCAGCAGCTTAGATCCGTCTCGGGGTACAGGGATCCCCTACGAGCAGTACTTC. Amino acids: CASSLDPSRGTGIPYEQYF. Drawing the rest from reference TRBV11-2 and TRBJ2-7, the complete variable domain is EAGVAQSPRYKIIEKRQSVAFWCNPISGHATLYWYQQILGQGPKLLIQFQNNGVVDDSQLPKDRFSAERLKGVDSTLKIQPAKLEDSAVYLCASSLDPSRGTGIPYEQYFGPGTRLTVT.

This chain links TRBV20-1 with TRBJ1-5; D is uncertain. Germline values: CDR1 DFQATT, CDR2 SNEGSKA (reference sequence). The CDR3 sequence is 15 residues long. Trimming shortened V by 3 bases and J by 9 bases, and 21 bases separated the two germline ends. This chain's CDR3 is CSASRVGSKLWPQHF. Written as DNA, the CDR3 is TGCAGTGCTAGCCGAGTAGGTAGTAAGCTTTGGCCCCAGCATTTT.

The chain joins TRBV12-3 or TRBV12-4 to TRBJ2-5; D may be TRBD2 (6 bases). Trimming stripped 1 base from V and 7 bases from J, with 19 bases between. The CDR3 contains 16 residues. CDR3 nucleotide sequence: TGTGCCAGCAGTTTAGGTACCGGAGGGGCTTTGGTGACCCAGTACTTC. Translating it yields CASSLGTGGALVTQYF.

V and J are TRBV6-1 and TRBJ1-2, with a weak D call TRBD1 (5 bases). CDR3 length equals 15 residues. Germline values: CDR1 MNHNS, CDR2 SASEGT. The ends were cut back, 6 bases at V and 3 bases at J, with 17 bases in the middle. The CDR3 DNA reads TGTGCCAGCAGGGGTAGCCGGGACCAAGACTATGGCTACACCTTC. Translation gives CASRGSRDQDYGYTF.

In this sample, this clonotype turned up many times. The V call is TRBV12-3 or TRBV12-4, the J call TRBJ2-2, with D perhaps matching TRBD2 (5 bases). The CDR3 extends over 15 amino acids. V was pared by 6 bases and J by 5 bases, with 16 bases between. The CDR3 sequence is CASSSLGSETGELFF. The CDR3, as DNA: TGTGCCAGCAGCTCACTAGGGTCGGAGACCGGGGAGCTGTTTTTT.

This sequence joins TRBV30 and TRBJ1-3, with D possibly matching TRBD1 (5 bases). The germline gives CDR1 GTSNPN, CDR2 SVGIG (reference sequence). V shed 2 bases and J shed 4 bases, with 18 bases lying between them. The CDR3 extends over 16 amino acids. CDR3 sequence reads: CAWSSRGRTFGNTIYF. CDR3 nucleotide sequence: TGTGCCTGGAGTTCAAGGGGACGAACATTCGGAAACACCATATATTTT.

At least ten counts were recorded for this clonotype. The V and J genes are TRBV5-1 and TRBJ2-7; TRBD1 aligns across 7 bases. J gave up 2 bases and V 6 bases, and 8 bases lay outside the gene matches. Germline V gene sequence: CDR1 SGHRS, CDR2 YFSETQ. The CDR3 sequence is 14 residues long. The CDR3 nucleotides are TGCGCCAGCACAGGGGACAGTACAGCCTACGAGCAGTACTTC. Its translation: CASTGDSTAYEQYF.

The J gene is TRBJ2-5, the V gene TRBV5-6, with D possibly TRBD2 on 6 matching bases. This CDR3 region has 15 residues. Germline V gene data show CDR1 as SGHDT and CDR2 as YYEEEE. The ends were cut back, 4 bases at V and 1 base at J, with 14 bases in the middle. The CDR3, as DNA: TGTGCCAGCAGCCGCGGAGGTAGCGGCCAAGAGACCCAGTACTTC. Translating it yields CASSRGGSGQETQYF.

This clonotype came up a few times. The gene calls are TRBV6-1 and TRBJ2-2, with 9 positions matching TRBD1. CDR1 MNHNS and CDR2 SASEGT come from the germline V gene. The CDR3 extends over 14 amino acids. The V and J ends lost 6 bases and 6 bases, in that order; junction bases with no gene match: 5. The CDR3 bases are TGTGCCAGCAGCCCCCGACAGGGGGCCGGGGAGCTGTTTTTT. This gives the protein CASSPRQGAGELFF.

In its sample, this clonotype was seen many times. The chain employs TRBV28 and TRBJ2-7; TRBD2 matches 9 bases. The CDR3 totals 15 residues. The junction had 7 bases not matched to a gene; V was cut back by 1 base and J by 6 bases. The germline CDR1 and CDR2 sequences are MDHEN and SYDVKM. CDR3 nucleotides: TGTGCCAGCAGTTTATCACGACTAGCGGCGGGCGAGCAGTACTTC. Protein sequence: CASSLSRLAAGEQYF.

This clonotype was counted once. The chain couples TRBV12-3 or TRBV12-4 to TRBJ1-2; perhaps TRBD1 as D (6 bases). The CDR3 length is 13 residues. Trimming stripped 6 bases from V and 2 bases from J, with 10 bases between. DNA of the CDR3: TGTGCCAGCAGCGTCGGGACAAACTATGGCTACACCTTC. It translates to CASSVGTNYGYTF.

This clonotype was detected a few times. This chain links TRBV5-1 with TRBJ2-7; 8 nucleotides line up with TRBD1. CDR3 length: 14 residues. Germline lookup yields CDR1 SGHRS and CDR2 YFSETQ. The ends lost 0 bases at V and 6 bases at J; junction bases unmatched: 5. This chain's CDR3 is CASSLGTGSVEQYF. The CDR3, as DNA: TGCGCCAGCAGCTTGGGGACAGGGTCTGTCGAGCAGTACTTC.

The chain has TRBV25-1 and TRBJ2-6; 11 positions match TRBD2. CDR1 is MGHDK and CDR2 is SYGVNS in the germline V gene. This CDR3 comprises 16 residues. The V gene end was trimmed by 9 bases and the J gene end by 4 bases; junction bases not matched to a gene: 8. CDR3 coding DNA: TGTGCCAGTAGCGGGAGGGCCTCAAGAGGGGCCAACGTCCTGACTTTC. Translating gives CASSGRASRGANVLTF.

This clonotype came up many times. V usage is TRBV12-3 or TRBV12-4 and J usage is TRBJ1-6; a weak D match, TRBD1 (5 bases). Trimming took 6 bases from V and 4 from J, leaving 13 bases between them. The CDR3 has 15 residues. The DNA for the CDR3 is TGTGCCAGCAGCGTGGGACGGCTTTATAATTCACCCCTCCACTTT. This translates into CASSVGRLYNSPLHF.

This clonotype has ten or more counts. The genes are TRBV12-3 or TRBV12-4 and TRBJ2-7; D might be TRBD1 (5 bases). V was shortened by 3 bases and J by 2 bases, with 8 bases between the two germline ends. The CDR3 runs to 13 residues. In DNA form, the CDR3 reads TGTGCCAGCAGTTTGGGCAGGGCCTACGAGCAGTACTTC. This gives the protein CASSLGRAYEQYF.

This clonotype has at least ten counts. This rearrangement joins TRBV28 to TRBJ2-5, with a weak D call TRBD2 (6 bases). V was pared by 10 bases and J by 2 bases, with 20 bases between. The CDR3 is made up of 15 amino acids. Germline V gene data show CDR1 as MDHEN and CDR2 as SYDVKM. The CDR3 coding sequence is TGTGCCACCCGAGTTTCTATGGGGGGTCAAGAGACCCAGTACTTC. Residues: CATRVSMGGQETQYF.

The chain joins TRBV30 to TRBJ1-1; no definite D call. Trimming took off 3 bases at V and 8 bases at J, with 13 bases between the two ends. Germline V CDR1 and CDR2: GTSNPN, SVGIG (reference sequence). The CDR3 length is 12 residues. The CDR3 DNA follows: TGTGCCTGGAGCCCGACGACCGGGGAAGCTTTCTTT. Encoded protein: CAWSPTTGEAFF. Full variable domain (outside the CDR3, taken from reference TRBV30 and TRBJ1-1): SQTIHQWPATLVQPVGSPLSLECTVEGTSNPNLYWYRQAAGRGLQLLFYSVGIGQISSEVPQNLSASRPQDRQFILSSKKLLLSDSGFYLCAWSPTTGEAFFGQGTRLTVV.

V gene TRBV7-2 combines with J gene TRBJ2-5; D is possibly TRBD1 or TRBD2 (5 bases each). Trimming took 3 bases from V and 5 from J, leaving 16 bases between them. CDR3 size: 15 residues. Germline V gives CDR1 SGHTA, CDR2 FQGNSA. CDR3 nucleotide sequence: TGTGCCAGCAGCTTGGGAGCTGGGGGTTGGGAGACCCAGTACTTC. It encodes CASSLGAGGWETQYF.

This clonotype has a count of ten or more. The chain joins TRBV6-5 to TRBJ1-5; no definite D call. The V and J ends lost 0 bases and 8 bases respectively, with 8 bases between them. The CDR3 covers 13 residues. CDR1 and CDR2 from the germline V gene are MNHEY and SVGAGI. The CDR3 protein is CASSYSLGKPQHF. Written as DNA, the CDR3 is TGTGCCAGCAGTTACTCCCTCGGAAAGCCCCAGCATTTT.